This paragraph covers one T cell receptor beta chain sequence. Its antigen is as yet unknown. The data are from a study of CD4 T cells in relation to SARS-CoV-2 and coronaviruses. Produced via immunoSEQ multiplex PCR; TCRdb's table is partial and in-frame only. The sample lists tens of thousands of clones, around 92% occurring once. V was clipped by 4 bases and J by 10 bases; unmatched bases: 6. The germline V gene encodes CDR1 PRHDT and CDR2 FYEKMQ (reference sequence). The CDR3 loop spans 15 amino acids. Cryopreserved PBMCs were CD4-enriched, then split into naive and memory cells. The study, taken as a whole, reports: In around 67% of donors, memory CD4+ clonotypes crossrecognized SARS-CoV-2 and at least one common cold coronavirus spike.

The source is an adult with COVID-19. The sequencing sample was made of naive CD4+ T cells from PBMCs. Noted subset: naive CD4+ T cells isolated by negative enrichment. The chain uses TRBV13 and TRBJ2-1; 14 bases agree with TRBD2. This CDR3 reads CASSYGTSGSEEQFF. CDR3 nucleotides: TGTGCCAGCAGCTACGGGACTAGCGGGAGTGAAGAGCAGTTCTTC.